Relative to its sample, the clone carrying this TCR beta chain is medium-sized. Its antigen is undetermined. The sample originates from a study of T cell repertoires in aging, cancer and after chemotherapy. On the study more broadly: About 9 million TCR reads were in the whole dataset.

Trimming removed 7 bases at V and 5 bases at J, with 17 bases between. Germline lookup yields CDR1 SQVTM and CDR2 ANQGSEA. The CDR3 consists of 13 residues. A mixed TRB-A/B primer pool amplified rearranged TRB by multiplex touch-down PCR. TCRdb called the multiplex PCR reads again in MiXCR, with one record for every CDR3 protein. The sample records around 2,800 distinct CDR3 sequences, approximately 30% being singletons. Whole-study results and caveats: Median generation probability rose over the chemotherapy interval in each cancer cohort, suggesting rebound thymic output.

Peripheral blood genomic DNA, not sorted cells or RNA, was the template. V usage is TRBV29-1 and J usage is TRBJ1-2; D gene uncertain. Sample: blood. The source of this sequence is a human donor in good health. DNA of the CDR3: TGCAGCGCCCTCGGTGGGTCTGGGTATGGCTACACCTTC. This encodes CSALGGSGYGYTF.